This T cell receptor beta chain was documented in a study of cytomegalovirus exposure and HLA in healthy donors. Study-level findings and limits: Presence/absence analyses supposed approximately even sequencing depth among donors. The study put some 150 TCR beta chains on its list as cytomegalovirus-associated. TCR sequences were mostly rare, though some public TCRs occurred in many donors. Later on, analysis showed that most CMV-associated TCR beta chains appeared to be HLA-restricted.

Concerning this clone itself: The target antigen is unknown.

Germline loops: CDR1 LGHNA, CDR2 YNFKEQ. Trimming at V came to 5 bases and at J to 1 base, leaving 2 bases not matched to a gene. The CDR3 is 14 amino acids. Use of 60 Vbeta and 13 Jbeta primers characterized the PCR. Some clones are missing from TCRdb's copy, which holds only in-frame ones; the method was immunoSEQ multiplex PCR. The repertoire holds 60,000 to 70,000 clones, about 60% seen once, with 3% in the top ten. V and J are TRBV4-2 and TRBJ2-7; 10 bases match TRBD2. The source material was PBMCs. This receptor was taken from a woman aged 45 to 65 in good health and CMV-seronegative. The CDR3, as DNA: TGTGCCAGCAGCAAGACTAGCGGGTCCTACGAGCAGTACTTC. Amino acid sequence: CASSKTSGSYEQYF.